This paragraph covers one T cell receptor beta chain sequence. This entry belongs to a study of sequential checkpoint blockade in melanoma. At the level of the study: Each arm's sequence ended with maintenance nivolumab.

The CDR3 is 11 amino acids. Germline values: CDR1 SQVTM, CDR2 ANQGSEA. With 6 bases clipped from V and 6 bases from J, the junction kept 3 bases outside the gene matches. This table comes from immunoSEQ multiplex PCR, and its TCRdb copy is limited to in-frame clones, with some not included. The data show roughly 18,000 clones, 55% to 70% seen once. Noted treatment: randomized to nivolumab then ipilimumab (arm A) or the reverse (arm B). Patients had received no earlier DNA-damaging chemotherapy. Live CD3+CD8+ CD19− CD56− cells were sorted from PBMCs. The chain uses TRBV29-1 and TRBJ1-2; the match to TRBD1 covers 8 bases. This clonotype originated in a human donor with melanoma. The source material was CD8+ T cells sorted from blood (inferred from file names), sampled from a patient given nivolumab and ipilimumab in sequence. As DNA, the CDR3 is TGCAGCGTGAGGACAGGGAATGGCTACACCTTC. Translated: CSVRTGNGYTF.